Listed below are T cell receptor beta chains from one sample, sequenced in a study of cytomegalovirus exposure and HLA in healthy donors. Here immunoSEQ multiplex PCR was the method, and the copy in TCRdb shows in-frame clones only, minus some. This table holds around 150,000 clones, approximately 79% found once. Sequences were obtained from PBMCs. Every receptor here comes from a man in his forties in good health and CMV-seropositive. The CDR3 runs from the conserved cysteine through the conserved F or W. The D gene is left open where the match is weak. Size is omitted from some rows. Given values are once, few, many or a class for expanded clones.

v_call	d_call	j_call	clone_size	cdr3_aa	cdr3_nt
TRBV7-7	TRBD1	TRBJ2-5	once	CASSPRRKGQGETQYF	TGTGCTAGCAGCCCCCGTAGGAAGGGACAGGGAGAGACCCAGTACTTC
TRBV7-2	TRBD2	TRBJ2-7	.	CASSVLAGGYDEQYF	TGTGCCAGCAGCGTACTAGCGGGAGGATACGACGAGCAGTACTTC
TRBV28	.	TRBJ2-3	.	CASSLGGLSTDTQYF	TGTGCCAGCAGTTTAGGGGGACTTAGCACAGATACGCAGTATTTT
TRBV19	.	TRBJ2-3	few	CASSIRYFGRRSTDTQYF	TGTGCCAGTAGTATAAGGTACTTCGGGAGAAGGAGCACAGATACGCAGTATTTT
TRBV7-9	TRBD1	TRBJ2-7	.	CASSYGQETYEQYF	TGTGCCAGCAGCTACGGACAGGAAACCTACGAGCAGTACTTC
TRBV6-4	.	TRBJ1-1	few	CASALQEHTEAFF	TGTGCCAGCGCCTTACAGGAGCACACTGAAGCTTTCTTT
TRBV5-1	.	TRBJ1-3	few	CASSLEAVSSGNTIYF	TGCGCCAGCAGCTTGGAGGCGGTCAGCTCTGGAAACACCATATATTTT
TRBV7-9	TRBD1	TRBJ2-7	.	CSSSLAWAGGDEQYF	TGTTCCAGCAGCTTAGCGTGGGCAGGGGGCGACGAGCAGTACTTC
TRBV29-1	.	TRBJ2-3	.	CSAGDRDTQYF	TGCAGCGCCGGTGACAGAGATACGCAGTATTTT
TRBV11-2	TRBD1	TRBJ2-7	.	CASSLEQGTEQYF	TGTGCCAGCAGCTTAGAACAGGGGACCGAGCAGTACTTC
TRBV28	TRBD1	TRBJ2-2	.	CASSRPQGAGTGELFF	TGTGCCAGCAGTCGCCCTCAGGGGGCGGGCACCGGGGAGCTGTTTTTT
TRBV19	.	TRBJ1-1	once	CASSILPGTEAFF	TGTGCCAGTAGTATTCTTCCGGGAACTGAAGCTTTCTTT
TRBV18	.	TRBJ1-1	.	CASSRDVNTEAFF	TGTGCCAGCTCACGCGATGTGAACACTGAAGCTTTCTTT
TRBV5-1	TRBD1	TRBJ2-2	few	CASSQTGTAPGELFF	TGCGCCAGCAGTCAGACCGGGACAGCCCCCGGGGAGCTGTTTTTT
TRBV11-2	.	TRBJ2-1	.	CASSFTSSYNEQFF	TGTGCCAGCAGCTTCACTAGCTCCTACAATGAGCAGTTCTTC
TRBV7-2	.	TRBJ1-2	.	CASKQTLDYGYTF	TGTGCCAGCAAGCAAACCTTAGACTATGGCTACACCTTC
TRBV7-6	.	TRBJ2-5	.	CASSVSGVVKTQYF	TGTGCCAGCAGCGTTAGCGGTGTGGTGAAGACCCAGTACTTC
TRBV5-6	TRBD1	TRBJ1-2	once	CASSSITTGFMGYTF	TGTGCCAGCAGCTCCATTACGACAGGGTTTATGGGCTACACCTTC
TRBV5-6	TRBD2	TRBJ2-7	.	CASNPPGTSVHEQYF	TGTGCCAGCAACCCACCTGGGACTAGCGTCCACGAGCAGTACTTC
TRBV28	.	TRBJ1-1	.	CASSRIRAEGTEAFF	TGTGCCAGCAGTCGCATTCGAGCTGAGGGCACTGAAGCTTTCTTT
TRBV5-1	TRBD1	TRBJ1-1	once	CASSYTTGPASGTEAFF	TGCGCCAGCAGCTATACGACAGGGCCGGCGTCGGGCACTGAAGCTTTCTTT
TRBV13	.	TRBJ1-1	once	CASSPGLMNTEAFF	TGTGCCAGCAGCCCGGGACTTATGAACACTGAAGCTTTCTTT
TRBV7-9	TRBD2	TRBJ2-3	.	CASSWGLAGGINTQYF	TGTGCCAGCAGCTGGGGACTAGCGGGAGGGATAAATACGCAGTATTTT
TRBV5-1	.	TRBJ2-7	.	CASTLDGRSYEQYF	TGCGCCAGCACCTTGGACGGGAGATCCTACGAGCAGTACTTC